This TCR beta chain was identified during a study of cytomegalovirus exposure and HLA in healthy donors. Study-wide background: Early release data held 85 million or so unique TCRs from HLA-typed donors. Points from the study as a whole: With DRB1 most and HLA-C fewest, TCR association rates differed between HLA loci in a later analysis. A later analysis showed HLA-associated TCR beta chains outstripping equally common others in clonal expansion. Analysis was carried out at a later point, and it linked a missense DCLRE1C variant to TCR beta V- and J-gene trimming.

CDR3 length equals 11 residues. Trimming stripped 7 bases from V and 7 bases from J, with 13 bases between. Germline V CDR1 and CDR2: SQVTM, ANQGSEA. This clone was observed once. Its matching antigen is unknown. Primers: 60 Vbeta forward and 13 Jbeta reverse. Profiled with immunoSEQ multiplex PCR; TCRdb holds only in-frame clones, not every one. The sample shows about 160,000 clones, roughly three quarters of them seen only once. Sequencing was carried out using PBMCs. The sequence came from a man in his late teens or twenties in good health and CMV-seropositive. The rearrangement joins TRBV29-1 to TRBJ1-2; tentative D call: TRBD1 (5 bases). The CDR3 DNA reads TGCAGCGCTCGGAGGGACCCTGGCTACACCTTC. It specifies CSARRDPGYTF.